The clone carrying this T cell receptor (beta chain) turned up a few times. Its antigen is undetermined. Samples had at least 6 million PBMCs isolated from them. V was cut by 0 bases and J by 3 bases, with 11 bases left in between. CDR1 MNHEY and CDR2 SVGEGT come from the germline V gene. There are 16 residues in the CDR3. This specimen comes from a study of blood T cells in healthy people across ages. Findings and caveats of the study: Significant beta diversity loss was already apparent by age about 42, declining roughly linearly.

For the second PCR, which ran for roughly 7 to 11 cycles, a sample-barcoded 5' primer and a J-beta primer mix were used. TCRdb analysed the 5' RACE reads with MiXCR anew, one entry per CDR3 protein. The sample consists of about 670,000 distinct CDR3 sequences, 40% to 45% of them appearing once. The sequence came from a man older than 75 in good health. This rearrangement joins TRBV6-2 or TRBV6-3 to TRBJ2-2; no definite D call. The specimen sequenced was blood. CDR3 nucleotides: TGTGCCAGCAGTTACTCGATTGATCCGTACACCGGGGAGCTGTTTTTT. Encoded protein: CASSYSIDPYTGELFF.